This T cell receptor (beta chain) came from a study of blood T cells in healthy people across ages. The use of a sample-barcoded 5' primer and a J-beta primer mix characterized a second PCR of about 7 to 12 cycles. A tag from a template-switch adaptor with 12 random nucleotides marked each cDNA molecule. TCRdb re-analysed the 5' RACE reads in MiXCR, keeping a single row per CDR3 protein. Among over 700,000 distinct CDR3 sequences listed, around 25% were seen once. This CDR3 has 16 residues. Germline-derived CDR1 and CDR2 are SGHTA and FQGNSA. Trimming at V came to 3 bases and at J to 6 bases, leaving 10 bases not matched to a gene. Ten or more counts support this clonotype. The data were also submitted as part of a second study, on T cells of mothers and their children. That work states: The analysis detected no persistent microchimeric T cell clones.

The rearrangement links TRBV7-2 to TRBJ2-2, with 7 bases matching TRBD2. Material: blood. This receptor was identified in a boy younger than 18 in good health. The CDR3 protein is CASSFRRAGRSGELFF. CDR3 sequence (DNA): TGTGCCAGCAGCTTTAGACGAGCGGGACGATCCGGGGAGCTGTTTTTT.